Listed below are T cell receptor beta chains from one sample, sequenced in a study of identical twins. TCRdb independently ran MiXCR on the 5' RACE reads; one entry per CDR3 protein. The sample consists of 1.5 million to 2 million distinct CDR3 sequences, about 31% of them appearing once. Specimen: cord blood. These receptors originate from a newborn girl in good health. The CDR3 runs from the conserved cysteine through the conserved F or W. The D gene is left open where the match is weak. Clone size appears in some rows only: once, few, many, or a class for an expanded clone.

abundance	d_gene	j_gene	len	v_gene	CDR3nt	CDR3aa
once	.	TRBJ2-3	14	TRBV5-1	TGCGCCAGCAGTTCGGGAGCGCTGACAGATACGCGGTATTTT	CASSSGALTDTRYF
few	TRBD1	TRBJ2-7	15	TRBV6-1	TGTGCCAGCAGTGAAGGCAGGGGGCTCCAATACGAGCAGTACTTC	CASSEGRGLQYEQYF
once	.	TRBJ2-5	15	TRBV4-2	TGTGCCAGCAGCCAAGATTGGCAGGTTGAGGAGACCCAGTACTTC	CASSQDWQVEETQYF
few	.	TRBJ1-5	17	TRBV28	TGTGCCAGCAGTTTATGCATCAAGGGTGGGAGCAATCAGCCCCAGCATTTT	CASSLCIKGGSNQPQHF
few	.	TRBJ1-4	17	TRBV14	TGTGCCAGCAGCCTTGGTGGGGTTACTTCAACTAATGAAAAACTGTTTTTT	CASSLGGVTSTNEKLFF
.	.	TRBJ2-4	13	TRBV7-9	TGTGCCAGCAGTTATGACAGGTTCAATGAGCAGTACTTC	CASSYDRFNEQYF
.	.	TRBJ2-7	13	TRBV10-1	TGCGCCAGCAGTGATAAGGGTTCCTACGAGCAGTACTTC	CASSDKGSYEQYF
.	TRBD1	TRBJ1-1	13	TRBV3-1	TGTGCCAGCAGCTACCGGGACAGGGGTTATCCTTTCTTT	CASSYRDRGYPFF
.	.	TRBJ1-4	15	TRBV28	TGTGCCAGCAGTTCCCCCAGGGGACCTAATGAAAAACTGTTTTTT	CASSSPRGPNEKLFF
few	TRBD1	TRBJ1-5	16	TRBV20-1	TGCAGTGCTAGAGATTCCGGACAGGCTGGCAATCAGCCCCAGCATTTT	CSARDSGQAGNQPQHF
.	TRBD2	TRBJ2-1	17	TRBV27	TGTGCCAGCAGTTTATCGGTGCGGGAGGATTCCTACAATGAGCAGTTCTTC	CASSLSVREDSYNEQFF
.	TRBD2	TRBJ2-3	14	TRBV10-3	TGTGCCACGGGACTAGCGGGGGTGGGAGGTACGCAGTATTTT	CATGLAGVGGTQYF
.	TRBD2	TRBJ2-2	15	TRBV12-3/TRBV12-4	TGTGCCAGCAGGGGGACTAGCGGGATAGTCGGGGAGCTGTTTTTT	CASRGTSGIVGELFF
.	.	TRBJ1-1	14	TRBV20-1	TGCAGTGCTAGAGAGGCTAGGGCGAACACTGAAGCTTTCTTT	CSAREARANTEAFF
few	TRBD1	TRBJ1-1	14	TRBV6-7	TGTGCCAGCAGTTTGTCAGGGGGCGTCACTGAAGCTTTCTTT	CASSLSGGVTEAFF
few	.	TRBJ2-2	12	TRBV10-3	TGTGCCATCAGTGAGTCTGTCGGGGAGCTGTTTTTT	CAISESVGELFF
few	.	TRBJ2-5	15	TRBV4-1	TGCGCCAGCAGCCAAGTCGAGACAGGTCAAGAGACCCAGTACTTC	CASSQVETGQETQYF
.	.	TRBJ2-1	16	TRBV24-1	TGTGCCACCAGTGATTTAACGGGGGGCGCAGGGAATGAGCAGTTCTTC	CATSDLTGGAGNEQFF
.	TRBD2	TRBJ2-2	15	TRBV3-1	TGTGCCAGCAGCCGGACTAGCGGGATTGACGGGGAGCTGTTTTTT	CASSRTSGIDGELFF
.	.	TRBJ2-7	18	TRBV12-3/TRBV12-4	TGTGCCAGCAGCCCGCTTACACCATTCACTGGACTCTCCTACGAGCAGTACTTC	CASSPLTPFTGLSYEQYF
.	.	TRBJ1-2	16	TRBV2	TGTGCCAGCAAAATGGCCCGGGCCCTAAAAAACTATGGCTACACCTTC	CASKMARALKNYGYTF
.	TRBD1	TRBJ2-5	15	TRBV6-1	TGTGCCAGCAGTGAACCCAGACAGGGGGCAGAGACCCAGTACTTC	CASSEPRQGAETQYF
few	.	TRBJ1-4	14	TRBV6-5	TGTGCCAGCAGTTACTCGCCTGAGGGGGGAAAACTGTTTTTT	CASSYSPEGGKLFF
few	.	TRBJ2-3	12	TRBV20-1	TGCAGTGCTAGTGGGGACTCCGATACGCAGTATTTT	CSASGDSDTQYF
few	.	TRBJ2-5	11	TRBV24-1	TGTGCCCCGATCCTGGGGGAGACCCAGTACTTC	CAPILGETQYF
.	TRBD2	TRBJ2-3	16	TRBV27	TGTGCCAGCAGTGAAAAACTAGCGCCCCTCGAGGATACGCAGTATTTT	CASSEKLAPLEDTQYF
.	TRBD2	TRBJ2-3	15	TRBV20-1	TGCAGTCCCCGCCCAGCGGGAGGCTTTTCAGATACGCAGTATTTT	CSPRPAGGFSDTQYF
few	TRBD1	TRBJ1-1	13	TRBV29-1	TGCAGCGTCCGACAGGGGGCGGGCACTGAAGCTTTCTTT	CSVRQGAGTEAFF
few	.	TRBJ2-7	15	TRBV3-1	TGTGCCAGCAGCCCCCAACCAGGACCTACCTACGAGCAGTACTTC	CASSPQPGPTYEQYF
.	TRBD2	TRBJ2-5	14	TRBV18	TGTGCCAGCTCAACACTAGCGGACCAAGAGACCCAGTACTTC	CASSTLADQETQYF
.	.	TRBJ2-7	14	TRBV12-3/TRBV12-4	TGTGCCAGCAGTTGGGCCAGTCCATCCTACGAGCAGTACTTC	CASSWASPSYEQYF
.	TRBD1	TRBJ2-1	14	TRBV3-1	TGTGCCAGCAGCACCCGGACAGGGGGCAATGAGCGGTTCTTC	CASSTRTGGNERFF
few	.	TRBJ2-1	15	TRBV6-6	TGTGCCAGCAGTTACCCCGGCTCAACCTACAATGAGCAGTTCTTC	CASSYPGSTYNEQFF
.	.	TRBJ1-1	14	TRBV7-9	TGTGCCAGCAGCCTAGACAGTTCGAACACTGAAGCTTTCTTT	CASSLDSSNTEAFF
.	TRBD1	TRBJ1-1	16	TRBV18	TGTGCCAGCTCACCATCGGACAGGGTAGGACGAACTGAAGCTTTCTTT	CASSPSDRVGRTEAFF
few	.	TRBJ2-5	16	TRBV4-1	TGCGCCAGCAGCCCGGGCCCCTTTATTGGGGAAAAGACCCAGTACTTC	CASSPGPFIGEKTQYF
few	.	TRBJ2-1	15	TRBV13	TGTGCCAGCAGCCACGACCGCCTCAAAAACAATGAGCAGTTCTTC	CASSHDRLKNNEQFF
.	TRBD2	TRBJ2-2	17	TRBV29-1	TGCAGCGTTGCGGGACTAGCGGTACCTGGTGGCACCGGGGAGCTGTTTTTT	CSVAGLAVPGGTGELFF
.	.	TRBJ2-2	13	TRBV29-1	TGCAGCGTTGGGAGTCAGAGGACGGGGGAGCTGTTTTTT	CSVGSQRTGELFF
.	TRBD2	TRBJ2-3	17	TRBV7-2	TGTGCCAGCAGCTTCCTTCCGGGACTAGCAAGGGGGAATACGCAGTATTTT	CASSFLPGLARGNTQYF
few	TRBD2	TRBJ2-7	14	TRBV10-3	TGTGCCATCAGCAAGCGGGAGCCTCCCTACGAGCAGTACTTC	CAISKREPPYEQYF
few	TRBD1	TRBJ1-1	17	TRBV6-6	TGTGCCAGCAGTTACTACCCCGGGACAGGGCTAAACACTGAAGCTTTCTTT	CASSYYPGTGLNTEAFF
.	.	TRBJ1-6	17	TRBV10-2	TGCGCCGGCAGTGAGTTGAAACGGGGGGCCTATAATTCACCCCTCCACTTT	CAGSELKRGAYNSPLHF
.	.	TRBJ2-7	14	TRBV5-1	TGCGCCAGCTCCGCAGCCTCGGGGGACAATGAGCAGTACTTC	CASSAASGDNEQYF
.	TRBD2	TRBJ2-4	16	TRBV5-1	TGCGCCAGCAGCTTGGGACTAGCGGAGAGCAAAAACATTCAGTACTTC	CASSLGLAESKNIQYF
.	TRBD1	TRBJ1-1	16	TRBV20-1	TGCAGTGCTAGATCGACAGGGGGAATAGCGAACACTGAAGCTTTCTTT	CSARSTGGIANTEAFF
.	.	TRBJ2-1	15	TRBV27	TGTGCCAACAGTTTATTCTGGGGGGCTGGTAATGAGCAGTTCTTC	CANSLFWGAGNEQFF
.	TRBD2	TRBJ2-2	17	TRBV18	TGTGCCAGCTCACCACGCTTCACTAGCGTGAACACCGGGGAGCTGTTTTTT	CASSPRFTSVNTGELFF
.	.	TRBJ2-3	12	TRBV2	TGTGCCGGGCGCAAGATTGCAGATACGCAGTATTTT	CAGRKIADTQYF
.	TRBD1	TRBJ2-7	14	TRBV5-1	TGCGCCAGCAGCTTGACCCAGGGGGCCTACGAGCAGTACTTC	CASSLTQGAYEQYF
few	.	TRBJ1-1	15	TRBV7-9	TGTGCCAGCAGCTTTACCCTCTCGATGAACACTGAAGCTTTCTTT	CASSFTLSMNTEAFF